This TCR beta chain was sequenced during a study of T-cell reconstitution after alpha-beta-depleted transplantation in children. This clonotype was detected once. CDR1 and CDR2 from the germline V gene are SGHDT and YYEEEE. V was clipped by 2 bases and J by 7 bases; unmatched bases: 5. The CDR3 covers 15 residues. Unique molecular identifiers tagged the TCRbeta library. TCRdb passed the PCR reads through MiXCR, listing each CDR3 protein once. Here the sample spans about 270,000 distinct CDR3 sequences, approximately 9.6% being singletons. This clonotype was obtained from a human donor who donated a stem cell graft to a child with SCID. The chain uses TRBV5-6 and TRBJ1-6; 8 nucleotides align to TRBD1. The sequences come from PBMCs from the stem cell graft donor, collected from the stem cell graft. The CDR3 DNA reads TGTGCCAGCAGCTTACAGGACAGGGTCAATTCACCCCTCCACTTT. Its protein product is CASSLQDRVNSPLHF.